This T cell receptor (beta chain) appears in the sequencing data of a study of blood T cell repertoires in COVID-19 (dated by TCRdb to 2018 to 2020). In terms of the full investigation: The collaborator samples originated in the United States, Italy and Spain and spanned the acute and convalescent phases of COVID-19. The samples were drawn from the first 160 participants of the ongoing ImmuneRACE study and from over 950 subjects provided by 6 global collaborators. The repertoires were made available in a free public database intended to serve as a resource for research on the immune response to SARS-CoV-2. Deeply sampled blood TCRbeta repertoires from subjects exposed to, actively infected with, or recovered from COVID-19 were included in the dataset. The prospective study material was composed of cDNA or gDNA derived from T cells, B-cell-depleted T cells, or PBMCs. Where available, HLA class I and class II types were obtained from metadata supplied by the sample provider rather than from assay-based typing. Sample metadata almost always included a de-identified subject ID, COVID-19 status, age in years and sex.

V is reduced by 1 base and J by 3 bases, leaving a spacing of 6 bases between them. Spanning cysteine to phenylalanine, the CDR3 consists of 13 amino acids. Only CDR3 DNA is held: 39 bases, read in frame from base 1. CDR1 SGHAT and CDR2 FQNNGV were looked up in the germline V gene. In the prospective study, participants were about 18 to 89 years old, resided in about two dozen geographic areas of the United States, and were enrolled through a virtual design. In the prospective study, cohorts were assigned on the basis of participant-reported clinical history obtained from a screening survey and a study questionnaire. A participant counted as exposed if, within 2 weeks of entering the study, that participant had been in contact with someone who had a PCR-confirmed or clinician-diagnosed COVID-19 case. In the prospective study, mobile phlebotomists collected whole blood, serum and a nasopharyngeal or oropharyngeal swab from each participant. Participants in the prospective study had the option to provide additional blood draws and questionnaires over an approximately 2-month period. Before DNA extraction, blood samples from the prospective study were shipped at room temperature or frozen.

TCRbeta CDR3 regions were amplified from genomic DNA using the immunoSEQ Assay, a bias-controlled multiplex PCR. In the paper's pipeline: Nucleated cell counts per sample were estimated from amplification of reference gene primers within the assay. To quantify the absolute abundance of each unique TCRbeta CDR3 rearrangement, sequence reads were collapsed and filtered. For each sample, productive Simpson clonality was calculated as the square root of Simpson's diversity index across productive rearrangements. What TCRdb holds here is the immuneACCESS table cut down to in-frame rearrangements. Part of the clones is not present; checked against another copy, under half of the missing clones reflect an unresolved V gene, and the others are unexplained. The DNA was the basis for D and trimming; V, J and clone size are from that table. Present in this sample are about 250,000 clones, around 83% of which were seen just once. The top ten hold more than 4% of the sample.

The research as a whole found: The amount of clinical and demographic metadata varied by source and participant and was provided uncurated.

On this clone: The antigen it recognizes is unknown. Per-nucleotide qualities are absent, and no much larger clonotype sits a single base away.

The source is a man aged 40-50 years who had been exposed to COVID-19. The sample taken for sequencing was PBMCs or T cells enriched from blood (not recorded which). Recombination linked TRBV11-2 to TRBJ1-1; the D gene is perhaps TRBD1, from 5 matching bases. The DNA sequence is as follows: TGTGCCAGCAGCTTAGTCAGGGACACTGAAGCTTTCTTT. This encodes CASSLVRDTEAFF.